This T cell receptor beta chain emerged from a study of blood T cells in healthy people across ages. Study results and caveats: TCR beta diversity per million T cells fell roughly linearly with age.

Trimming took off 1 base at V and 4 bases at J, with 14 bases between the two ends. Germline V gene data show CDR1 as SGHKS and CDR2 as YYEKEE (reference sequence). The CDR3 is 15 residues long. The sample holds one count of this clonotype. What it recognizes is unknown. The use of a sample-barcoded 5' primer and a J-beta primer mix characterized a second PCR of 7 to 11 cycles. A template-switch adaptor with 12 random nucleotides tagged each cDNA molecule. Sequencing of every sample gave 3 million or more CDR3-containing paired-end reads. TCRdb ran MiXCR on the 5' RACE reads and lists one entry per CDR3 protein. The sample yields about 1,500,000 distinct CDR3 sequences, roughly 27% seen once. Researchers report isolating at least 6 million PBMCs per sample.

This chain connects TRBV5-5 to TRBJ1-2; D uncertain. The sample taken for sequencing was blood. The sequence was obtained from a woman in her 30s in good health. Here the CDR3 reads CASSLSGGHGYGYTF. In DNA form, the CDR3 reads TGTGCCAGCAGCTTGAGTGGAGGTCACGGCTATGGCTACACCTTC.